This T cell receptor (beta chain) was recorded in a study of OX40 agonist ivuxolimab in advanced cancers. V was pared by 4 bases and J by 4 bases, with 6 bases of the junction left unmatched. The CDR3 is made up of 15 amino acids. Germline assignment: CDR1 GTSNPN and CDR2 SVGIG (reference sequence). The assay was immunoSEQ multiplex PCR, and TCRdb's table has in-frame clones only and misses some. The table shows around 60,000 clones, with 87% occurring only once. This sequence was found in an adult with an advanced solid tumor such as melanoma, head and neck, liver or kidney cancer. The chain carries TRBV30 and TRBJ2-1; 11 bases are shared with TRBD2. The sequencing here drew on CD4+ or CD8+ T cells sorted from blood, taken in a trial of the OX40 agonist ivuxolimab. CDR3 bases: TGTGCCTGGAACTTAGCGGGAGGGCTATACAATGAGCAGTTCTTC. Its protein product is CAWNLAGGLYNEQFF.